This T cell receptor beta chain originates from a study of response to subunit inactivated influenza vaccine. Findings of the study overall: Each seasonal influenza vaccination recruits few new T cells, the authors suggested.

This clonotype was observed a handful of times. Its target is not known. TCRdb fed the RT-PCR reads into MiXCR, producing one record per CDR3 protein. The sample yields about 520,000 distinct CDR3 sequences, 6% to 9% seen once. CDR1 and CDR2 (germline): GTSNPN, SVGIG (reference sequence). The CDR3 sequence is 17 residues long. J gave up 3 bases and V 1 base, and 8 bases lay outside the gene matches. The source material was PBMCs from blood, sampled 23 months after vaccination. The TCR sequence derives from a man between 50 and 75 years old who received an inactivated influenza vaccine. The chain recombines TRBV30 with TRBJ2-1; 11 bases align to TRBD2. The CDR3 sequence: CAWSALAGGLFYNEQFF. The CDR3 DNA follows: TGTGCCTGGAGTGCTTTAGCGGGGGGGCTATTCTACAATGAGCAGTTCTTC.